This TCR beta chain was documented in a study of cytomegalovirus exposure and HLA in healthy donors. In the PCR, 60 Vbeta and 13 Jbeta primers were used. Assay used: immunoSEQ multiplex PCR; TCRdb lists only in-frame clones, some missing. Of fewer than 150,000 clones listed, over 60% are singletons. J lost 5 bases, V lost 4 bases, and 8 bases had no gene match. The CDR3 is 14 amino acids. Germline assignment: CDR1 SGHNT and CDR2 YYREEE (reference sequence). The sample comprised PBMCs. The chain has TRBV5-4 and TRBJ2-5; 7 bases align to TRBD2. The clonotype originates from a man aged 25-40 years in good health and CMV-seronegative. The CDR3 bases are TGTGCCAGCAGCGGGGCGTGGGGGGGGGAGACCCAGTACTTC. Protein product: CASSGAWGGETQYF.